This T cell receptor (beta chain) appears in the sequencing data of a study of T-cell memory formation after mild COVID-19 (dated by TCRdb to the early 2020s). With respect to the entire study: TCR sequence clusters from the two donors were largely donor specific. In two donors, T-cell clones that expanded and contracted after mild COVID-19 were tracked by sequencing TCRalpha and TCRbeta repertoires over time. Two young, previously healthy adult volunteers made up the cohort, one male and one female.

What the authors observed across the whole study: Contracting CD4+ clones were located mainly in the CM and EM memory subsets, whereas CD8+ clones were found to be enriched in EMRA. Some responding clones were detected in pre-infection memory, suggesting pre-existing cross-reactive memory T cells joined the SARS-CoV-2 response. Only a couple of mild cases were covered by the study, and larger cohorts that include severe cases with pre-infection samples were considered necessary. From day 15 to 85, contracting clones showed balanced CD4/CD8 phenotypes, whereas a second wave of clones that expanded from day 15 to 37 leaned towards CD4+. SARS-CoV-2 specificity of the second-wave clones peaking on day 37 was not confirmed.

PBMCs were isolated by Ficoll-Paque density gradient centrifugation. The instrument was an Illumina NovaSeq 6000. TCRalpha and TCRbeta cDNA libraries were constructed by 5'RACE with constant-segment primers, with sample barcodes and unique molecular identifiers being introduced. Trizol reagent was used to extract RNA from every sample. Library amplification was performed in two PCR steps, and a second sample barcode and Illumina TruSeq adapters were introduced in the second step. Sequencing of the libraries was done on an Illumina NovaSeq, producing 2 x 150 bp paired-end reads. On the study's bioinformatics: The reads were demultiplexed and collapsed into UMI-guided consensus sequences using migec v1.2.7. Using mixcr v2.1.11, UMI consensuses were aligned to TRA and TRB V and J templates and then assembled into clonotypes. Expanded or contracted clonotypes were those called significant by both edgeR and NoisET, with noise models trained on biological replicates. edgeR calls used a false discovery rate-adjusted p below 0.01 and a log2 fold-change threshold of 1. As an exploratory analysis of dynamics, max-normalized trajectories of the 1000 most abundant clonotypes were examined with PCA combined with hierarchical clustering. The CD4 or CD8 phenotype of responding clones was assigned using the separately sequenced CD4+ and CD8+ repertoires. TCRdb redid the processing of the public reads, applying fastp at Q25 and MiXCR, and retained in-frame beta chains. Each entry merges the rows of one CDR3 protein and shows their most common DNA and genes. The V and J calls reflect TCRdb's pipeline rather than the authors' work. The sample table contains a few hundred thousand distinct CDR3 sequences; only one count was recorded for about a sixth of them. The ten largest clones take up roughly 23% of the sample.

This clonotype was found many times. What this receptor recognizes is not known. No much larger clone exists at a distance of one base, and base qualities are not known. This sequence originates from a man aged 18 to 30 who had mild COVID-19 (a few samples of this study predate the infection). The sample titles of this study are shuffled in the database, so cell type and time point are left out; the donor was told from shared clones. Sequenced sample: PBMCs or a T cell subset sorted from them (not recorded which).

The DNA reads as follows: TGCGCCAGCAGCTTGGAACAGGGGGCCGGTTATGGCTACACCTTC. Its coded protein is CASSLEQGAGYGYTF. The V and J segments used are TRBV5-1 and TRBJ1-2; 9 of the junction bases match TRBD1. The CDR3 starts with the cysteine, ends with the phenylalanine, and has 15 residues. The entry retains the CDR3 DNA only, 45 bases that are in frame from base 1. According to the germline V gene, CDR1 reads SGHRS and CDR2 reads YFSETQ. V is cut back by 0 bases and J by 5 bases, with 5 bases in the junction unmatched.